The present T cell receptor (beta chain) was sequenced within a study of cytomegalovirus exposure and HLA in healthy donors. Across the whole study: Per a later analysis, the roughly 680 first-cohort and 95 to 150 validation repertoires shared one platform.

The assay was immunoSEQ multiplex PCR, and TCRdb's table has in-frame clones only and misses some. The sample includes under 250,000 clones, about 89% seen only once; the top ten take about 0.95%. Overall study results and limits: Confirmation in vitro established that a few CMV-associated chains were specific for CMV antigens.

V was clipped by 5 bases and J by 5 bases; unmatched bases: 14. Germline CDR1 LNHDA, CDR2 SQIVND (reference sequence). CDR3 length: 17 residues. As for this clone: The antigen is not known.

The chain has TRBV19 and TRBJ2-1; TRBD2 matches at 8 bases. Sequenced input: PBMCs. The sequence derives from a young woman in good health and CMV-seronegative. The CDR3 bases are TGTGCCAGTAGTTTTACATTTAGCGGGATTCCGAACAATGAGCAGTTCTTC. Encoded protein: CASSFTFSGIPNNEQFF.